This passage covers 19 T cell receptor beta chains from one sample sequenced in a study of vaccination effects on CD4 cells after COVID-19. Expansion of antigen-specific CD4+ T cells with viral peptide pools was carried out by the ViraFEST assay before sequencing. Following culture for approximately 11 days, CD4+ T cells were isolated. Participants got two doses of BNT162b2 or mRNA-1273 vaccine. The repertoire was sequenced with immunoSEQ multiplex PCR; TCRdb's copy has only in-frame clones and lacks some. Among about 38,000 clones listed, approximately 80% were seen once. These receptors have no identified antigens. The specimen comprised CD4+ T cells from PBMCs cultured with HCoV-NL63 spike peptides, sampled after COVID-19 vaccination. The receptor set was obtained from a human donor who received a COVID-19 vaccine. Some clones in this sample may be carry-over from other donors' samples.

V and J are TRBV5-1 and TRBJ1-2; unclear D gene. Germline CDR1 is SGHRS and CDR2 is YFSETQ. The CDR3 is 13 amino acids. V was cut by 0 bases and J by 5 bases, with 8 bases left in between. DNA for the CDR3: TGCGCCAGCAGCTTGGGAAGTAAATATGGCTACACCTTC. Translation gives CASSLGSKYGYTF.

The chain combines TRBV15 with TRBJ1-2; the match to TRBD1 covers 7 bases. The CDR3 is 16 amino acids. V gave up 0 bases and J gave up 8 bases; unmatched junction bases: 12. Germline lookup yields CDR1 LNHNV and CDR2 YYDKDF (reference sequence). The CDR3 coding sequence is TGTGCCACCAGCAGAGAACGGACAGGAGGGCTAGGGGGCTACACCTTC. Translation gives CATSRERTGGLGGYTF.

This clone has only a few counts. The rearrangement uses TRBV18 and TRBJ2-2; D is possibly TRBD1 or TRBD2 (5 bases each). The CDR3 totals 15 residues. V was pared by 3 bases and J by 8 bases, with 16 bases between. Germline V CDR1 and CDR2: KGHSH, LQKENI. The CDR3 sequence: CASSPRDPSIGELFF. The CDR3 bases are TGTGCCAGCTCACCCCGGGACCCTAGCATTGGGGAGCTGTTTTTT.

The V call is TRBV6-2 or TRBV6-3, the J call TRBJ2-1; no clear D. V lost 0 bases and J lost 6, with 9 bases in between. The CDR3 runs to 14 residues. CDR1 and CDR2 from the germline V gene are MNHEY and SVGEGT. The DNA of the CDR3 is TGTGCCAGCAGTTACTCGAGGCAGTTCAATGAGCAGTTCTTC. The encoded protein is CASSYSRQFNEQFF.

The CDR3 protein is CASSQGLQETQYF. The DNA for the CDR3 is TGTGCCAGCTCGCAGGGTTTACAAGAGACCCAGTACTTC. This chain joins TRBV18 and TRBJ2-5; tentatively, D is TRBD1 (5 bases). Germline V gives CDR1 KGHSH, CDR2 LQKENI. The CDR3 runs to 13 residues. V shed 6 bases and J shed 2 bases, with 10 bases lying between them.

This rearrangement joins TRBV6-5 to TRBJ1-4; possible D gene TRBD1, 5 bases. V lost 4 bases and J 6 bases, leaving 15 bases between the germline ends. The CDR3 is 15 amino acids. Per the germline V gene, CDR1 is MNHEY and CDR2 is SVGAGI. CDR3 sequence: CASSSAGSGDEKLFF. CDR3 DNA sequence: TGTGCCAGCAGTTCCGCAGGGAGCGGTGATGAAAAACTGTTTTTT.

The sample holds a few counts of this clone. The rearrangement links TRBV6-5 to TRBJ1-5; 8 bases agree with TRBD1. Trimming removed 5 bases from V and 5 bases from J; junction bases left unmatched: 8. The CDR3 has 15 amino acids. From germline, CDR1 is MNHEY and CDR2 SVGAGI. CDR3 region: CASSPDRDRYQPQHF. For the CDR3, the DNA is TGTGCCAGCAGTCCTGACCGGGACAGGTATCAGCCCCAGCATTTT.

The J gene is TRBJ2-7, the V gene TRBV7-9; possibly TRBD2 for D (6 bases). The germline gives CDR1 SEHNR, CDR2 FQNEAQ (reference sequence). The CDR3 totals 15 residues. Trimming took off 7 bases at V and 5 bases at J, with 21 bases between the two ends. CDR3 in amino acids: CASTLGGHKGDEQYV. The CDR3 bases are TGTGCCAGCACCTTGGGAGGTCACAAAGGGGACGAGCAGTACGTC.

CDR3 protein: CSASLLWGSNQPQHF. DNA of the CDR3: TGCAGTGCTAGTCTTTTATGGGGCAGCAATCAGCCCCAGCATTTT. The V gene is TRBV20-1, the J gene TRBJ1-5; the D gene is possibly TRBD1 (5 bases). The V gene lost 3 bases and the J gene lost 1 base, with 13 bases spanning the gap. This CDR3 has 15 residues. Looked up from germline, CDR1 is DFQATT and CDR2 is SNEGSKA (reference sequence).

The chain joins TRBV7-7 to TRBJ2-5; maybe TRBD2 (5 bases). The ends were cut back, 5 bases at V and 4 bases at J, with 11 bases in the middle. CDR1 is SSHAT, CDR2 FNYEAQ, per germline (reference sequence). The CDR3 extends over 13 amino acids. The CDR3 DNA is TGTGCCAGCAGCCGCCTTAGCGCAGAGACCCAGTACTTC. This gives the protein CASSRLSAETQYF.

This CDR3 reads CTSSSGPRVRETQYF. The CDR3 DNA reads as TGCACCAGCAGCTCTGGTCCTCGGGTCAGGGAGACCCAGTACTTC. The rearrangement joins TRBV1 to TRBJ2-5. TRBV1 is marked as a pseudogene. CDR3 size: 15 residues.

The chain uses TRBV18 and TRBJ1-1; no firm D call. Per the germline V gene, CDR1 is KGHSH and CDR2 is LQKENI. CDR3 length equals 14 residues. The V and J ends lost 6 bases and 1 base respectively, with 12 bases between them. For the CDR3, the DNA is TGTGCCAGCTCCGGGGTGGGAGGGAACACTGAAGCTTTCTTT. It specifies CASSGVGGNTEAFF.

The J gene is TRBJ2-2, the V gene TRBV10-3; D gene unclear. This CDR3 is built from 14 residues. The germline V gene encodes CDR1 ENHRY and CDR2 SYGVKD. The V gene lost 1 base and the J gene lost 1 base, with 4 bases spanning the gap. DNA of the CDR3: TGTGCCATCAGTGAGTTGGGGAACACCGGGGAGCTGTTTTTT. As protein: CAISELGNTGELFF.

The chain joins TRBV7-9 to TRBJ1-1, with D unresolved. V shed 5 bases and J shed 1 base, with 8 bases lying between them. Germline V CDR1 and CDR2: SEHNR, FQNEAQ (reference sequence). The CDR3 extends over 13 amino acids. Written as DNA, the CDR3 is TGTGCCAGCAGCATTCTCGGGAACACTGAAGCTTTCTTT. The encoded protein is CASSILGNTEAFF.

This sequence joins TRBV2 and TRBJ2-7, with 8 bases lining up with TRBD1. Per germline, CDR1 SNHLY and CDR2 FYNNEI. The CDR3 spans 14 residues. V shed 8 bases, J shed 1 base, and the junction held 7 bases outside the gene matches. CDR3 bases: TGTGCCAGCTCCGGACAGGGTTTTTCCTACGAGCAGTACGTC. This encodes CASSGQGFSYEQYV.

This chain uses TRBV24-1 with TRBJ2-2; perhaps TRBD1 as D (6 bases). The V end lost 4 bases, the J end lost 0 bases, and 11 bases lay between the germline ends. CDR1 is KGHDR, CDR2 SFDVKD, per germline. There are 16 residues in the CDR3. CDR3 coding DNA: TGTGCCACCAGTGACCGGGACACTACGAACACCGGGGAGCTGTTTTTT. Translated, it gives CATSDRDTTNTGELFF.

The chain recombines TRBV5-1 with TRBJ2-3; 12 positions agree with TRBD2. The CDR3 has 16 amino acids. The V segment lost 0 bases and the J segment 4 bases; nucleotides outside the gene matches: 3. Germline loops: CDR1 SGHRS, CDR2 YFSETQ. This CDR3 is CASSLALAGGADTQYF. The DNA for the CDR3 is TGCGCCAGCAGCTTGGCCCTAGCGGGGGGGGCAGATACGCAGTATTTT.

The rearrangement links TRBV6-6 to TRBJ1-3; D is uncertain. This CDR3 has 18 residues. V lost 5 bases and J lost 4, with 24 bases in between. Germline V gives CDR1 MNHNY, CDR2 SVGAGI (reference sequence). The CDR3 reads CASSLKARAGTFGNTIYF. The CDR3 DNA is TGTGCCAGCAGTCTGAAGGCCCGCGCAGGCACGTTCGGAAACACCATATATTTT.

The chain uses TRBV5-1 and TRBJ1-4; D possibly corresponds to TRBD1 (6 bases). The CDR3 sequence is 15 residues long. Trimming cost V 4 bases and J 7 bases, with 17 bases left between them. Germline CDR1 and CDR2: SGHRS and YFSETQ. The CDR3 is CASSATPGVGEKLFF. CDR3 bases: TGCGCCAGCAGCGCCACCCCAGGGGTTGGTGAAAAACTGTTTTTT.